Each of the 3 T cell receptor beta chains below was sequenced from the same sample in a study of Ad26.COV2.S vaccination and SARS-CoV-2 variants. Sequencing used immunoSEQ multiplex PCR; TCRdb keeps in-frame clones, though not all of them. The sample has about 180,000 clones, roughly 89% seen once. Specimen: peripheral blood, collected after recovery from COVID-19. The receptors were sampled from a human donor who had recovered from COVID-19.

V gene TRBV4-1 combines with J gene TRBJ1-4; 7 bases fit TRBD1. J was trimmed by 8 bases and V by 0 bases; bases with no gene match: 9. The CDR3 runs 16 residues. Germline assignment: CDR1 MGHRA and CDR2 YSYEKL. The CDR3 protein is CASSQEETGFREKLFF. The DNA for the CDR3 is TGCGCCAGCAGCCAAGAGGAGACAGGGTTTAGGGAAAAACTGTTTTTT.

The chain couples TRBV6-5 to TRBJ2-7; D is tentatively TRBD1 or TRBD2 (6 bases each). Germline values: CDR1 MNHEY, CDR2 SVGAGI. The CDR3 covers 14 residues. Between the trimmed V and J ends, which lost 8 bases and 4 bases, there was a span of 18 bases. The CDR3 DNA is TGTGCCAGCCCTAAGGAGGGGGGATTTTACGAGCAGTACTTC. It codes for CASPKEGGFYEQYF.

J is TRBJ2-5 and V is TRBV4-1, with D perhaps matching TRBD1 (7 bases). V lost 4 bases and J 5 bases, leaving 17 bases between the germline ends. The CDR3 is 15 amino acids. Germline CDR1 and CDR2: MGHRA and YSYEKL. The CDR3 protein is CASSPKTGRPETQYF. The CDR3 coding sequence is TGCGCCAGCAGCCCGAAGACAGGGAGGCCGGAGACCCAGTACTTC.